This T cell receptor (beta chain) came from a study of cytomegalovirus exposure and HLA in healthy donors. Healthy individuals who donated bone marrow served as the donors. Overall study results and limits: The study dropped some indistinguishable V segments, TRBV6-2 and TRBV6-3 among them. The CMV antigen specificity of three CMV-associated chains was confirmed through in vitro analysis. Across donors, most TCRs were seen rarely, yet some public ones were widespread.

The PCR ran on 60 Vbeta and 13 Jbeta primers. Libraries were prepared by immunoSEQ multiplex PCR; TCRdb keeps only in-frame clonotypes and omits some of them. Of more than 100,000 clones listed, about 9.1% were seen once; the top ten hold 5.5% to 8%. This CDR3 region has 15 residues. In regard to this clone: No antigen is known for it.

Sequencing input: PBMCs. V usage is TRBV1 and J usage is TRBJ1-1; the table calls TRBD1, which could not be checked here. TRBV1 is a documented pseudogene. This clonotype originated in a woman aged 35 to 49 in good health and CMV-seropositive. Written as DNA, the CDR3 is TGCACCAGCAGCCAAGGACAGGGCCGGGGCACTGAAGCTTTCTTT. The encoded protein is CTSSQGQGRGTEAFF.